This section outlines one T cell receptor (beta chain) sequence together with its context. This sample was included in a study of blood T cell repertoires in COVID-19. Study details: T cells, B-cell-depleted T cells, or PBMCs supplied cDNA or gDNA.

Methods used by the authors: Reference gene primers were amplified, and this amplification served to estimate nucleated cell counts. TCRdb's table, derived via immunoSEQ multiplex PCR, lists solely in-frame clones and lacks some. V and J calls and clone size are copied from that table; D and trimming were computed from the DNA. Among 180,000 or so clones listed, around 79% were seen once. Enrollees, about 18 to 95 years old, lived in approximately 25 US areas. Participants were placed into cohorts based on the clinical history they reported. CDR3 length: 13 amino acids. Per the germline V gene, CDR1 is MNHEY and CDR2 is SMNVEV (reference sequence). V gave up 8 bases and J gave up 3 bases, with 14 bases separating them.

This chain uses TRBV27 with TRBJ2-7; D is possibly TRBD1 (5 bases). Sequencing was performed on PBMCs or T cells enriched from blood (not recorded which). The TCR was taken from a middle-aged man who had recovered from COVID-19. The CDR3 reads CASRKKGYYEQYF. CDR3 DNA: TGTGCCAGCCGAAAGAAGGGGTACTACGAGCAGTACTTC.